What follows are 21 T cell receptor beta chains derived from one specimen sequenced in a study of blood T cell repertoires in COVID-19. Profiling relied on immunoSEQ multiplex PCR, and the TCRdb table lists in-frame clones only, not all of them. The sample comprises about 120,000 clones, approximately 80% of which are singletons, and approximately 15% rests with the top ten. The material sequenced was peripheral blood. These receptors originate from a woman aged 55-69 years with acute or convalescent COVID-19.

This clone was recorded only once. The V call is TRBV7-3, the J call TRBJ2-1, with a weak D call TRBD2 (6 bases). V was trimmed by 2 bases and J by 5 bases, leaving 22 bases between them. The CDR3 is 18 amino acids. Germline CDR1 is SGHTA and CDR2 is FQGTGA. CDR3 DNA sequence: TGTGCCAGCAGCTTAGGGGACTCGGCGGCCCCGTCCCACAATGAGCAGTTCTTC. As protein: CASSLGDSAAPSHNEQFF. Combining the CDR3 with reference TRBV7-3 and TRBJ2-1 gives the whole variable domain GAGVSQTPSNKVTEKGKYVELRCDPISGHTALYWYRQSLGQGPEFLIYFQGTGAADDSGLPNDRFFAVRPEGSVSTLKIQRTERGDSAVYLCASSLGDSAAPSHNEQFFGPGTRLTVL.

CDR3 amino acids: CAWTTGSSYNSPLHF. The DNA of the CDR3 is TGTGCCTGGACCACAGGAAGCTCCTATAATTCACCCCTCCACTTT. The chain recombines TRBV30 with TRBJ1-6, with D possibly being TRBD1 (5 bases). CDR3 length equals 15 residues. The germline gives CDR1 GTSNPN, CDR2 SVGIG (reference sequence). Trimming pared 4 bases from V and 0 bases from J, leaving 10 bases between.

The chain combines TRBV28 with TRBJ2-7; perhaps TRBD2 as D (6 bases). V was trimmed by 2 bases and J by 2 bases, leaving 13 bases between them. This CDR3 is 15 amino acids long. CDR1 is MDHEN, CDR2 SYDVKM, per germline. The CDR3 here is CASSLHGGPTYEQYF. In DNA form, the CDR3 reads TGTGCCAGCAGTTTACACGGGGGACCTACCTACGAGCAGTACTTC.

J is TRBJ2-1 and V is TRBV7-6; TRBD2 matches at 9 bases. This CDR3 contains 15 residues. V shed 1 base and J 5 bases; nucleotides not matched to a gene: 3. Per germline, CDR1 SGHVS and CDR2 FNYEAQ. CDR3 coding DNA: TGTGCCAGCAGCTTAGGCGGGGGGGTCCACAATGAGCAGTTCTTC. Its protein product is CASSLGGGVHNEQFF.

The genes are TRBV9 and TRBJ2-5; D might be TRBD2 (6 bases). The V end lost 4 bases, the J end lost 4 bases, and 17 bases lay between the germline ends. The CDR3 runs to 15 residues. Germline loops: CDR1 SGDLS, CDR2 YYNGEE. CDR3 region: CASSPTLGLVETQYF. CDR3 nucleotide sequence: TGTGCCAGCAGCCCAACCCTGGGACTGGTAGAGACCCAGTACTTC. Full variable domain (remainder filled in from reference TRBV9 and TRBJ2-5): DSGVTQTPKHLITATGQRVTLRCSPRSGDLSVYWYQQSLDQGLQFLIQYYNGEERAKGNILERFSAQQFPDLHSELNLSSLELGDSALYFCASSPTLGLVETQYFGPGTRLLVL.

V gene TRBV7-3 combines with J gene TRBJ1-5; 8 positions match TRBD1. Germline trimming cut 5 bases from V and 5 bases from J; bases unmatched to any gene: 2. The CDR3 runs to 13 residues. Germline lookup yields CDR1 SGHTA and CDR2 FQGTGA. CDR3 sequence reads: CASSADRDQPQHF. The CDR3, as DNA: TGTGCCAGCAGCGCGGACAGGGATCAGCCCCAGCATTTT.

This chain links TRBV18 with TRBJ1-2; D unclear. Germline CDR1 reads KGHSH; CDR2 reads LQKENI. This CDR3 is 15 amino acids long. V lost 6 bases and J 5 bases, leaving 19 bases between the germline ends. The CDR3 region is CASSSQVGEPYGYTF. The CDR3 region has the DNA TGTGCCAGCTCGTCGCAGGTGGGAGAACCATATGGCTACACCTTC.

V and J are TRBV4-1 and TRBJ2-1; TRBD2 agrees at 9 bases. V dropped 2 bases and J dropped 4; count of bases not matched to a gene: 12. Germline loops: CDR1 MGHRA, CDR2 YSYEKL. The CDR3 has 18 residues. The CDR3 protein is CASSQLPNSGGPYNEQFF. In nucleotides, the CDR3 is TGCGCCAGCAGCCAACTACCCAATAGCGGGGGTCCTTACAATGAGCAGTTCTTC.

This chain connects TRBV11-3 to TRBJ1-3; TRBD1 might be the D (5 bases). CDR3 length: 14 amino acids. Germline CDR1 and CDR2: SGHNT and YENEEA. Trimming stripped 5 bases from V and 4 bases from J, with 12 bases between. The CDR3 spells CASSPTRQGNTIYF. In nucleotides, the CDR3 is TGTGCCAGCAGCCCTACCCGACAGGGAAACACCATATATTTT.

The V call is TRBV7-2, the J call TRBJ1-1; no reliable D call. Germline CDR1 SGHTA, CDR2 FQGNSA. The CDR3 contains 13 residues. Trimming removed 3 bases from V and 1 base from J, with 6 bases in between. The CDR3 sequence is CASSLRRNTEAFF. The CDR3, as DNA: TGTGCCAGCAGCTTGCGGCGGAACACTGAAGCTTTCTTT. The full variable domain, with the rest looked up from reference TRBV7-2 and TRBJ1-1, is GAGVSQSPSNKVTEKGKDVELRCDPISGHTALYWYRQSLGQGLEFLIYFQGNSAPDKSGLPSDRFSAERTGGSVSTLTIQRTQQEDSAVYLCASSLRRNTEAFFGQGTRLTVV.

The chain uses TRBV28 and TRBJ1-2; tentative D call: TRBD1 (6 bases). The germline V gene encodes CDR1 MDHEN and CDR2 SYDVKM. The CDR3 runs to 15 residues. With 6 bases removed from V and 5 bases from J, the gap between germline ends came to 19 bases. CDR3 residues: CASSPPRTDPYGYTF. CDR3 in DNA: TGTGCCAGCAGCCCGCCCCGGACAGACCCATATGGCTACACCTTC.

This chain connects TRBV7-3 to TRBJ1-6; D ambiguous. CDR3 length equals 14 residues. The germline gives CDR1 SGHTA, CDR2 FQGTGA. Trimming removed 7 bases from V and 8 bases from J, with 15 bases in between. CDR3: CASTSGVQYSPLHF. The DNA for the CDR3 is TGTGCCAGCACCTCCGGGGTCCAGTATTCACCCCTCCACTTT.

The gene calls are TRBV28 and TRBJ1-2, with 7 bases matching TRBD1. Germline V gene lookup returns CDR1 MDHEN and CDR2 SYDVKM. Unmatched junction bases numbered 4, after V lost 2 bases and J lost 7 bases. The CDR3 sequence is 13 residues long. The CDR3 coding sequence is TGTGCCAGCAGTTTACAACAGGGGATTGGCTACACCTTC. Translated, it gives CASSLQQGIGYTF.

V gene TRBV10-3 combines with J gene TRBJ2-7; 8 positions agree with TRBD1. J gave up 3 bases and V 6 bases, and 4 bases lay outside the gene matches. The V gene's germline CDR1 is ENHRY and CDR2 SYGVKD. The CDR3 runs 13 residues. CDR3 bases: TGTGCCATCAGGACGACAGGGGTCTACGAGCAGTACTTC. Protein sequence: CAIRTTGVYEQYF.

This chain uses TRBV28 with TRBJ1-2; 8 bases fit TRBD1. Germline V lookup: CDR1 MDHEN, CDR2 SYDVKM. V shed 3 bases and J 0 bases; nucleotides not matched to a gene: 0. This CDR3 comprises 14 residues. This CDR3 is CASSLTGANYGYTF. The CDR3 bases are TGTGCCAGCAGTTTGACAGGGGCTAACTATGGCTACACCTTC.

This chain uses TRBV6-2 or TRBV6-3 with TRBJ1-5; D is perhaps TRBD1 (5 bases). This CDR3 has 18 residues. Germline-derived CDR1 and CDR2 are MNHEY and SVGEGT. V was clipped by 6 bases and J by 5 bases, with 26 bases between them. In DNA, the CDR3 is TGTGCCAGCAGCCTCCGCCCCGCAGATAGGGGTACAGATCAGCCCCAGCATTTT. Protein product: CASSLRPADRGTDQPQHF.

The V and J genes are TRBV7-9 and TRBJ2-7, with 8 bases matching TRBD2. The ends lost 8 bases at V and 1 base at J; junction bases unmatched: 10. The germline V gene has CDR1 SEHNR and CDR2 FQNEAQ (reference sequence). The CDR3 consists of 15 residues. CDR3 DNA: TGTGCCAGCGGAACGTATGGCGGGGGGTCCTACGAGCAGTACTTC. It encodes CASGTYGGGSYEQYF.

The V call is TRBV5-5, the J call TRBJ1-5; D gene unclear. V lost 3 bases, J lost 4 bases, and 14 bases lay in between. From germline, CDR1 is SGHKS and CDR2 YYEKEE (reference sequence). CDR3 length: 15 amino acids. The CDR3 sequence: CASSSSAGWNQPQHF. The CDR3 DNA follows: TGTGCCAGCAGCTCAAGTGCCGGGTGGAATCAGCCCCAGCATTTT.

The chain carries TRBV12-3 or TRBV12-4 and TRBJ1-2; the match to TRBD1 covers 8 bases. The ends lost 5 bases at V and 6 bases at J; junction bases unmatched: 5. This CDR3 is built from 13 residues. The CDR3: CASSQGAEDGYTF. The CDR3 DNA is TGTGCCAGCAGTCAGGGGGCTGAGGATGGCTACACCTTC.

The CDR3 protein is CASSYSKGLAGGREQFF. For the CDR3, the DNA is TGTGCCAGCAGTTACTCGAAGGGACTAGCGGGGGGCCGGGAGCAGTTCTTC. J is TRBJ2-1 and V is TRBV6-2 or TRBV6-3; TRBD2 matches 15 bases. After removal of 0 bases from V and 10 bases from J, the junction contained 7 bases not matched to a gene. This CDR3 has 17 residues. Germline CDR1 is MNHEY and CDR2 is SVGEGT.

V is TRBV28 and J is TRBJ1-2, with a possible D match to TRBD1 (6 bases). Trimming cost V 6 bases and J 2 bases, with 7 bases left between them. The CDR3 loop spans 12 amino acids. The germline gives CDR1 MDHEN, CDR2 SYDVKM. CDR3 DNA sequence: TGTGCCAGCAGCCAGGGGAACTATGGCTACACCTTC. It encodes CASSQGNYGYTF.